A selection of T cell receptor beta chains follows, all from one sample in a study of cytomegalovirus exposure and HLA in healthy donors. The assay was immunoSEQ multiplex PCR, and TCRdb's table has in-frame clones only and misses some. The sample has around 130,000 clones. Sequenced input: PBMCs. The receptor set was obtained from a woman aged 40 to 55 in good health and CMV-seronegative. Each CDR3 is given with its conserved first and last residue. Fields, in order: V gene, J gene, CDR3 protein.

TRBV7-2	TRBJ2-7	CASSPGVRSYEQYF
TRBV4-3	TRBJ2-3	CASSQGGGEDTQYF
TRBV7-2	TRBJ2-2	CASSPDRIAAGELFF
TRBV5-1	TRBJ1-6	CASRAYSGNSPLHF
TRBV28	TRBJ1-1	CASSLPGMSTEAFF
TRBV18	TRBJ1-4	CASSPLPGPTNEKLFF
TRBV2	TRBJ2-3	CASSPSGGTADTQYF
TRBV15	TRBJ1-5	CATSRDPTGQPQHF
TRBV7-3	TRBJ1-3	CASSPWGASGNTIYF
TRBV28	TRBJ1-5	CASSFSLGTPNQPQHF
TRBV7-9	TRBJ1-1	CASSRTGGANTEAFF
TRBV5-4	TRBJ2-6	CASSPGLAGPGANVLTF
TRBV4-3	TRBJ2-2	CASSQDSGLAGDGELFF
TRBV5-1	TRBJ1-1	CASSLARGSGDTEAFF
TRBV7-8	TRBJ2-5	CASSPGTGQETQYF
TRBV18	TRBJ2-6	CASSPRQGTGANVLTF
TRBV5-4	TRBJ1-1	CASSQSGRTDTEAFF
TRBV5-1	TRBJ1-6	CASSTKPAGIFDNSPLHF
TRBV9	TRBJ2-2	CASSVGVGGSGELFF
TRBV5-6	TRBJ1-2	CASSYDRGNYGYTF
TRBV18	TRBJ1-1	CASSEVRGDTEAFF
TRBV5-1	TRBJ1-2	CASSWGQGEDGYTF